This T cell receptor beta chain was documented in a study of CD8 T cells in ankylosing spondylitis. 5'-RACE, quantitative and with molecular barcodes, yielded the TCR beta libraries. Each CDR3 protein gets one entry after TCRdb re-called the 5' RACE reads with MiXCR. This table has about 130,000 distinct CDR3 sequences, 5.5% to 7.5% appearing once. V lost 4 bases to trimming and J lost 3 bases; unmatched junction nucleotides: 9. The length of the CDR3 is 15 residues. Germline CDR1 SGHRS, CDR2 YFSETQ. This clonotype occurred many times. Its antigen is still unknown. Study-wide findings and caveats: Researchers reportedly found disease-linked clones significantly enriched in matched ankylosing spondylitis synovial fluid. A TCR beta motif of under 10 highly homologous variants appeared characteristic of ankylosing spondylitis blood. Those disease-linked clones were CD8+; they were also relatively rare in peripheral blood.

The TCR was taken from a female donor with ankylosing spondylitis or in good health (not recorded which). The chain has TRBV5-1 and TRBJ2-7; the match to TRBD1 covers 8 bases. Sequenced input: blood, either unsorted or a sorted T cell fraction (not recorded which). The CDR3 nucleotides read TGCGCCAGCAGCGAAACTCAGGGGGCCGGCTACGAGCAGTACTTC. Its protein product is CASSETQGAGYEQYF.